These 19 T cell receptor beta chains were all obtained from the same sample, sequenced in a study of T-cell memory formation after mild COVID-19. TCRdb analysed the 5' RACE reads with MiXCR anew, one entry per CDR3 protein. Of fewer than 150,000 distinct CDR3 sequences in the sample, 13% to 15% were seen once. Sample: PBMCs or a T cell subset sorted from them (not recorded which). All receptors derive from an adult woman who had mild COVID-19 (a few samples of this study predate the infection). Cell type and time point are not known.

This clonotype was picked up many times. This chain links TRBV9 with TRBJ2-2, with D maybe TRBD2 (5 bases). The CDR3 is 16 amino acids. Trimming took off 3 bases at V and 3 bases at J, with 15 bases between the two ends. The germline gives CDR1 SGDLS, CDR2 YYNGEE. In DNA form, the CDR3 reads TGTGCCAGCAGCGACCGTCTGGGAGTCGACACCGGGGAGCTGTTTTTT. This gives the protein CASSDRLGVDTGELFF. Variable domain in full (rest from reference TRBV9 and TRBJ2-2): DSGVTQTPKHLITATGQRVTLRCSPRSGDLSVYWYQQSLDQGLQFLIQYYNGEERAKGNILERFSAQQFPDLHSELNLSSLELGDSALYFCASSDRLGVDTGELFFGEGSRLTVL.

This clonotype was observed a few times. In nucleotides, the CDR3 is TGTGCCAGCAGTGGTGAATCTATCCCCGGGGAGCTGTTTTTT. It codes for CASSGESIPGELFF. The rearrangement uses TRBV6-1 and TRBJ2-2, with no clear D. The CDR3 covers 14 residues. In germline, CDR1 is MNHNS, CDR2 SASEGT. V was pared by 4 bases and J by 6 bases, with 12 bases between.

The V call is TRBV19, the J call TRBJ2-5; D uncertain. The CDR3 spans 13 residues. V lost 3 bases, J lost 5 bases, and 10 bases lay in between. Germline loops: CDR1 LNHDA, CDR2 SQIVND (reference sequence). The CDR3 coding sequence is TGTGCCAGTAGTATCGTACTAAGGGAGACCCAGTACTTC. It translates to CASSIVLRETQYF.

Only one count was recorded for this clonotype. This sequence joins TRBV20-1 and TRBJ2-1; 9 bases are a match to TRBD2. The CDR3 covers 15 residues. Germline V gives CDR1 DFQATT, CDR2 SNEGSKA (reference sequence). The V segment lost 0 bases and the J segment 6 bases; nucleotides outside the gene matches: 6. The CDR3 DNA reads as TGCAGTGCTAGAGATAGGGCTAGCGGGACCAATGAGCAGTTCTTC. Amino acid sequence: CSARDRASGTNEQFF.

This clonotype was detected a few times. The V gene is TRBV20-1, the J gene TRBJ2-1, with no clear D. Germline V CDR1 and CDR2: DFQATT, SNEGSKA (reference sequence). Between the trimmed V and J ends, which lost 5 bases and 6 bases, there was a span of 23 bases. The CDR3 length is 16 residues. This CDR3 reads CSAGSYERSMFNEQFF. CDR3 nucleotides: TGCAGTGCTGGGTCTTATGAAAGGAGTATGTTCAATGAGCAGTTCTTC.

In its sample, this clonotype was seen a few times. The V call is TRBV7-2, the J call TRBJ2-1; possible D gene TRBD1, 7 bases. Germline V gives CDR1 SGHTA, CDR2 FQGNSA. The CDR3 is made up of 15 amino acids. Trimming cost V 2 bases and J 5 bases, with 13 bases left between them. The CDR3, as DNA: TGTGCCAGCAGCTTAACCAGGGGGGCAGACAATGAGCAGTTCTTC. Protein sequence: CASSLTRGADNEQFF.

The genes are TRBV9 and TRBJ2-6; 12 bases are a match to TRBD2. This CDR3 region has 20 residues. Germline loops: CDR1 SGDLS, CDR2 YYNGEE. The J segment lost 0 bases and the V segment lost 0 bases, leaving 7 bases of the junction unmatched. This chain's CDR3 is CASSVDPSGGAPSGANVLTF. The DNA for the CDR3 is TGTGCCAGCAGCGTAGACCCTAGCGGGGGGGCCCCCTCTGGGGCCAACGTCCTGACTTTC.

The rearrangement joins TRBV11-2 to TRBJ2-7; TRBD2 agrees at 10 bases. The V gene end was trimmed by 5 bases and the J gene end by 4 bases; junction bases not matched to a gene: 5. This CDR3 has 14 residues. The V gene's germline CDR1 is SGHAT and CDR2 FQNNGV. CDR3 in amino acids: CASSIMTSGYEQYF. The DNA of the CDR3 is TGTGCCAGCAGCATCATGACTAGCGGGTACGAGCAGTACTTC.

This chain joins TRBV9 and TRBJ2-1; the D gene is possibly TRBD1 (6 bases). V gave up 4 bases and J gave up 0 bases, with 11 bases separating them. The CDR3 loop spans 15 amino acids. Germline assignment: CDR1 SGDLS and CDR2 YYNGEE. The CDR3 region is CASSPRDNSYNEQFF. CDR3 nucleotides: TGTGCCAGCAGCCCCCGGGACAACTCCTACAATGAGCAGTTCTTC.

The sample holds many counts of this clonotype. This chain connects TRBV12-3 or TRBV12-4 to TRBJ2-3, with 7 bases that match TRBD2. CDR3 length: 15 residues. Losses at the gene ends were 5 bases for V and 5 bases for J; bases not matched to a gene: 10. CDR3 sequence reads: CASSLGLGRGDTQYF. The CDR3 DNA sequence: TGTGCCAGCAGTCTCGGACTAGGAAGAGGAGATACGCAGTATTTT.

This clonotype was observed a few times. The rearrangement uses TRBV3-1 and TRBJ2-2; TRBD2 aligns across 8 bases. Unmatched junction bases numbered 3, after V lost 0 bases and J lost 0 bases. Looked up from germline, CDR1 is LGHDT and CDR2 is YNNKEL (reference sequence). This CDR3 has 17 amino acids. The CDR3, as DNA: TGTGCCAGCAGCCAAGAGGTACTAGCGGCGAACACCGGGGAGCTGTTTTTT. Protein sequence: CASSQEVLAANTGELFF.

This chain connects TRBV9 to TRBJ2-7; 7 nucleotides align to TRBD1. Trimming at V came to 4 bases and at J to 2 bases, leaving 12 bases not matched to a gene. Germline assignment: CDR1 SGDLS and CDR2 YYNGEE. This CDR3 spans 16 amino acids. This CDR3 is CASSPSTGARTYEQYF. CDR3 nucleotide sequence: TGTGCCAGCAGCCCCTCTACAGGGGCCCGTACCTACGAGCAGTACTTC.

CDR3 bases: TGCAGTGCTAGAGAAGGGGTATCCGACAATGAGCAGTTCTTC. This sequence encodes CSAREGVSDNEQFF. The chain joins TRBV20-1 to TRBJ2-1, with D possibly being TRBD1 (5 bases). The germline V gene has CDR1 DFQATT and CDR2 SNEGSKA (reference sequence). The V end was cut by 0 bases, the J end by 5 bases, with 11 bases between. The CDR3 is 14 amino acids.

CDR3 in amino acids: CSVDLGGDTQYF. CDR3 in DNA: TGCAGCGTTGACCTCGGAGGAGATACGCAGTATTTT. This sequence joins TRBV29-1 and TRBJ2-3; D might be TRBD2 (5 bases). Germline values: CDR1 SQVTM, CDR2 ANQGSEA. This CDR3 spans 12 amino acids. V was shortened by 3 bases and J by 5 bases, with 9 bases between the two germline ends.

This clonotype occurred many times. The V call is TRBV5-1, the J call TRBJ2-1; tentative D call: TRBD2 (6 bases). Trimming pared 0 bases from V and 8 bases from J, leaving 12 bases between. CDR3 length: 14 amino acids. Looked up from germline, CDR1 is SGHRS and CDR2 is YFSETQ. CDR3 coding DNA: TGCGCCAGCAGCTTGGTGGGGGACTTGGATGAGCAGTTCTTC. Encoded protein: CASSLVGDLDEQFF. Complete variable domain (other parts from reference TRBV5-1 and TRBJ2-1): KAGVTQTPRYLIKTRGQQVTLSCSPISGHRSVSWYQQTPGQGLQFLFEYFSETQRNKGNFPGRFSGRQFSNSRSEMNVSTLELGDSALYLCASSLVGDLDEQFFGPGTRLTVL.

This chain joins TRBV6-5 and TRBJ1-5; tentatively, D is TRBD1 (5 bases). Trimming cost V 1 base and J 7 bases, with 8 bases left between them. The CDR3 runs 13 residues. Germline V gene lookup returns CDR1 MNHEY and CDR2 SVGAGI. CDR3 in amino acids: CASSYFRDQPQHF. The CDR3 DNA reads TGTGCCAGCAGTTACTTCCGGGACCAGCCCCAGCATTTT.

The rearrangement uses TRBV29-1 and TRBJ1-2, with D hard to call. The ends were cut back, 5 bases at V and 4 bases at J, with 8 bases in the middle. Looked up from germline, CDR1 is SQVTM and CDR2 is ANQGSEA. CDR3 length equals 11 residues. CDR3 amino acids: CSVWEGYGYTF. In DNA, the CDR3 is TGCAGCGTTTGGGAGGGCTATGGCTACACCTTC.

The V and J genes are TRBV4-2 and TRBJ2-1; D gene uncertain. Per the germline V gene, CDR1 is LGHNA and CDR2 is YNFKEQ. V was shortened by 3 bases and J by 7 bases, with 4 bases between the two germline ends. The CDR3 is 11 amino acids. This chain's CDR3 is CASSHFNEQFF. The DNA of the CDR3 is TGTGCCAGCAGCCACTTTAATGAGCAGTTCTTC.

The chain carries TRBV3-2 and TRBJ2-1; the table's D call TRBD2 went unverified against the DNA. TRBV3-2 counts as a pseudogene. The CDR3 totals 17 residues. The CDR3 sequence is CASSQDSGLGGDGEQFF. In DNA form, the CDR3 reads TGTGCCAGCAGCCAAGATTCGGGCCTAGGAGGAGACGGTGAGCAGTTCTTC.